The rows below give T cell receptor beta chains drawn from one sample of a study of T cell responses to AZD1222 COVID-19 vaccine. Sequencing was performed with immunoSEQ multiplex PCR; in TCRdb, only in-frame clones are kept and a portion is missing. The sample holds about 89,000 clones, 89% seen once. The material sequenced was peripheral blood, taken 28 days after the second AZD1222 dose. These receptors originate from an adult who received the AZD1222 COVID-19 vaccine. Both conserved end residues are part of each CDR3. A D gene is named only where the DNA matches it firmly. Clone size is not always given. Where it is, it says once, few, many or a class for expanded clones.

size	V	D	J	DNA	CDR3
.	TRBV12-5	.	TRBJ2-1	TGTGCTAGTGACCTACCTAGGGGCGATGAGCAGTTCTTC	CASDLPRGDEQFF
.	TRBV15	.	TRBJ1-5	TGTGCCACCAGCAGAGATCGGGGGGTGGGGAATCAGCCCCAGCATTTT	CATSRDRGVGNQPQHF
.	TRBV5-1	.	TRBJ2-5	TGCGCCAGCAGCAACGGACAGAAACAAGAGACCCAGTACTTC	CASSNGQKQETQYF
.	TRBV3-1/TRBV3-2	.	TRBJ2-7	TGTGCCAGCAGCCATAGAACGGGGGAAGGAGAGCAGTACTTC	CASSHRTGEGEQYF
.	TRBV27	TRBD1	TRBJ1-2	TGTGCCAGCAGTATGGACAGGGGGGATTATGGCTACACCTTC	CASSMDRGDYGYTF
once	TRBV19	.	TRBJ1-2	TGTGCCAGTAGTCAATACTCTGTCGGGGGGAACTATGGCTACACCTTC	CASSQYSVGGNYGYTF
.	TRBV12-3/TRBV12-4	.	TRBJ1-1	TGTGCCAGCAGGGACAGAGACACTGAAGCTTTCTTT	CASRDRDTEAFF
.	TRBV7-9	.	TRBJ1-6	TGTGCCAGCAGCTTATTGGGGGTGGATTCACCCCTCCACTTT	CASSLLGVDSPLHF
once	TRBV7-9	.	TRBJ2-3	TGTGCCAGCAGCTTAGAGCCAGCCAGAGCCTCCACAGATACGCAGTATTTT	CASSLEPARASTDTQYF
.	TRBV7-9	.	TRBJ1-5	TGTGCCAGCAGCTTAGACGTCTATCAGCCCCAGCATTTT	CASSLDVYQPQHF
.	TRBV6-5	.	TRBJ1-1	TGTGCCAGCAAGAGGGAAGTAACGTCCACTGAAGCTTTCTTT	CASKREVTSTEAFF
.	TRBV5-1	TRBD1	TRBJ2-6	TGCGCCAGCAGCTCGGGACAGCTCTCTGGGGCCAACGTCCTGACTTTC	CASSSGQLSGANVLTF
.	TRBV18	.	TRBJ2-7	TGTGCCAGCTCATCCGGAGTAGGGGTCGAGCAGTACTTC	CASSSGVGVEQYF
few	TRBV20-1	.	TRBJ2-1	TGCAGTGCTAGTAACCCCTCGGTGGGACCAAACAATGAGCAGTTCTTC	CSASNPSVGPNNEQFF
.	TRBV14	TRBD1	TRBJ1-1	TGTGCCAGCAGCCGATCGGGACAGGGGACTGAAGCTTTCTTT	CASSRSGQGTEAFF
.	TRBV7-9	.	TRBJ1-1	TGTGCCAGCAGCTTAGGGACGGGGGGGAACACTGAAGCTTTCTTT	CASSLGTGGNTEAFF
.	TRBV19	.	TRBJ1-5	TGTGCCAGTAGTATATATGGGGGGACTAATCAGCCCCAGCATTTT	CASSIYGGTNQPQHF
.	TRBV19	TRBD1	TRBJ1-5	TGTGCCAGTAGTCCCCGACAGGGCCTTAAGCAGCCCCAGCATTTT	CASSPRQGLKQPQHF
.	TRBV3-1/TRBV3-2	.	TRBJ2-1	TGTGCCAGCAGCCATCTGGCCCCTACAAATGAGCAGTTCTTC	CASSHLAPTNEQFF
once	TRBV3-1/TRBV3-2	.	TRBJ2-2	TGTGCCAGCAGCCAATGGCAGACGAACACCGGGGAGCTGTTTTTT	CASSQWQTNTGELFF
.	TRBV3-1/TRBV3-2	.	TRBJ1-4	TGTGCCAGCAGCCCTAGAAGAACCGCAACTAATGAAAAACTGTTTTTT	CASSPRRTATNEKLFF
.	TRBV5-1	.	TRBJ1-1	TGCGCCAGCAGCTTGCCCGACGGCGGGGGTGAAGCTTTCTTT	CASSLPDGGGEAFF
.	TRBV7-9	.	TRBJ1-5	TGTGCCAGCAGCAACACAGGAAGCAATCAGCCCCAGCATTTT	CASSNTGSNQPQHF
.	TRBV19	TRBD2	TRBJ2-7	TGTGCCAGTAGTATTACTGCGGGGGGGACCTACGAGCAGTACTTC	CASSITAGGTYEQYF
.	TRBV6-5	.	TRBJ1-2	TGTGCCAGCAGGGGGGGACACGGGCTCTATGGCTACACCTTC	CASRGGHGLYGYTF
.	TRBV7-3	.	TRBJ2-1	TGTGCCAGCAGCTTAACAATCTACAATGAGCAGTTCTTC	CASSLTIYNEQFF
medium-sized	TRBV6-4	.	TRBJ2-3	TGTGCCAGCAGTGACGGGGCAGCGAAGACGCAGTATTTT	CASSDGAAKTQYF
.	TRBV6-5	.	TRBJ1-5	TGTGCCAGCAGTTACTCGGGGGGAAACAATCAGCCCCAGCATTTT	CASSYSGGNNQPQHF
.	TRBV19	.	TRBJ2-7	TGTGCCAGTAGTATGGGCGCCTTCTCCGAGCAGTACTTC	CASSMGAFSEQYF
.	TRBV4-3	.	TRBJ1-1	TGCGCCAGCAGCCAGGGGAGGACCGGACCAAACACTGAAGCTTTCTTT	CASSQGRTGPNTEAFF
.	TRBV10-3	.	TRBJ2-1	TGTGCCATCAGAGACCGGGACCTCGCCAACAATGAGCAGTTCTTC	CAIRDRDLANNEQFF
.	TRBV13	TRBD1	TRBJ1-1	TGTGCCAGCAGCTCCAACAGGGGCGGGACTGAAGCTTTCTTT	CASSSNRGGTEAFF
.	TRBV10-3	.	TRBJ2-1	TGTGCCATCAGTTACCTCGCGGGGAGCTCCTACAATGAGCAGTTCTTC	CAISYLAGSSYNEQFF
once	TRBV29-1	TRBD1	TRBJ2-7	TGCAGCGTCTTGACAGGGTACGAGCAGTACTTC	CSVLTGYEQYF
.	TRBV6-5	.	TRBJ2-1	TGTGCCAGCACCGGGACTCCGGACAATGAGCAGTTCTTC	CASTGTPDNEQFF
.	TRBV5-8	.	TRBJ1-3	TGTGCCAGCAGTTGGTCGAGCTCTGGAAACACCATATATTTT	CASSWSSSGNTIYF
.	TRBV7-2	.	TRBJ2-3	TGTGCCAGCAGCCTGGGGCCGACAGAAACAGATACGCAGTATTTT	CASSLGPTETDTQYF
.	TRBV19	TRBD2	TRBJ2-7	TGTGCCAGTAGCTATCTAGCGGGGGGTTTGGGCGAGCAGTACTTC	CASSYLAGGLGEQYF
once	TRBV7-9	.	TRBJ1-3	TGTGCCAGCAGCTTAGAGCTAACCCGACGAAACACCATATATTTT	CASSLELTRRNTIYF
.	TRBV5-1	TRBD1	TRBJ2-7	TGCGCCAGCAGCTTGGAGGGGGCGTACGAGCAGTACTTC	CASSLEGAYEQYF
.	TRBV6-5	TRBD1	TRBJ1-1	TGTGCCAGCAGTTACCCGGGACAGGTGAACACTGAAGCTTTCTTT	CASSYPGQVNTEAFF
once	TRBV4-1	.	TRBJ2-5	TGCGCCAGCAGCCAGACCCCGCTAGAGACCCAGTACTTC	CASSQTPLETQYF
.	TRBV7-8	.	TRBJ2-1	TGTGCCAGCAGCTTAGCCTGGGGCAATGAGCAGTTCTTC	CASSLAWGNEQFF
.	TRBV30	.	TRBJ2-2	TGTGCCTGGGGGACGACGAACACCGGGGAGCTGTTTTTT	CAWGTTNTGELFF
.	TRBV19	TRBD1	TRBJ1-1	TGTGCCAGTAGTTTCACACCCGGGACAGGGTCCACTGAAGCTTTCTTT	CASSFTPGTGSTEAFF
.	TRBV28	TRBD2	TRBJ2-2	TGTGCCAGCAGTCCCTCCCCGGGGGGGCCGGTCGGGGAGCTGTTTTTT	CASSPSPGGPVGELFF
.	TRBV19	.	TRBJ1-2	TGTGCCAGTAGTCCCGGAACGTATGGCTACACCTTC	CASSPGTYGYTF
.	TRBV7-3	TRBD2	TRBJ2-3	TGTGCCAGCAGCCCTAGCGGGGGGGGGACAGATACGCAGTATTTT	CASSPSGGGTDTQYF